The next 5 T cell receptor beta chains were all read from a single sample in a study of cytomegalovirus exposure and HLA in healthy donors. The PCR made use of 60 Vbeta and 13 Jbeta primers. TCRdb's copy holds only in-frame clones and misses some; the assay was immunoSEQ multiplex PCR. Its table records 30,000 to 35,000 clones. Material for sequencing was PBMCs. The receptor set was obtained from a woman aged 40 to 55 in good health and CMV-seropositive.

V usage is TRBV6-6 and J usage is TRBJ2-5; the match to TRBD2 covers 9 bases. Germline CDR1 reads MNHNY; CDR2 reads SVGAGI (reference sequence). CDR3 length: 16 amino acids. V shed 0 bases, J shed 5 bases, and the junction held 7 bases outside the gene matches. For the CDR3, the DNA is TGTGCCAGCAGTTACTCGGGGCTAGCGGGAAGCGAGACCCAGTACTTC. It specifies CASSYSGLAGSETQYF.

The J gene is TRBJ1-1, the V gene TRBV4-1; TRBD1 aligns across 8 bases. Germline CDR1 and CDR2: MGHRA and YSYEKL. This CDR3 spans 16 amino acids. Germline trimming cut 1 base from V and 0 bases from J; bases unmatched to any gene: 4. As DNA, the CDR3 is TGCGCCAGCAGCCAAGCAGGGGACAGGATGAACACTGAAGCTTTCTTT. Its translation is CASSQAGDRMNTEAFF.

The V gene is TRBV5-1, the J gene TRBJ2-7; D call uncertain. Germline V gene sequence: CDR1 SGHRS, CDR2 YFSETQ. The CDR3 covers 13 residues. V was shortened by 4 bases and J by 3 bases, with 11 bases between the two germline ends. In nucleotides, the CDR3 is TGCGCCAGCAGCCTATCCCCTCTCTACGAGCAGTACTTC. This sequence encodes CASSLSPLYEQYF. Drawing the rest from reference TRBV5-1 and TRBJ2-7, the complete variable domain is KAGVTQTPRYLIKTRGQQVTLSCSPISGHRSVSWYQQTPGQGLQFLFEYFSETQRNKGNFPGRFSGRQFSNSRSEMNVSTLELGDSALYLCASSLSPLYEQYFGPGTRLTVT.

The chain joins TRBV9 to TRBJ2-3, with 8 bases that match TRBD1. V shed 4 bases and J 5 bases; nucleotides not matched to a gene: 9. The CDR3 is made up of 15 amino acids. Germline V lookup: CDR1 SGDLS, CDR2 YYNGEE. The CDR3 protein is CASSYQTGVGDTQYF. As DNA, the CDR3 is TGTGCCAGCAGCTACCAGACAGGGGTGGGAGATACGCAGTATTTT.

This chain links TRBV19 with TRBJ1-1, with no clear D. CDR1 and CDR2 from the germline V gene are LNHDA and SQIVND (reference sequence). CDR3 length equals 14 residues. With 5 bases removed from V and 1 base from J, the gap between germline ends came to 11 bases. The CDR3, as DNA: TGTGCCAGTAGTTTCCGACTGACGAACACTGAAGCTTTCTTT. Translated, it gives CASSFRLTNTEAFF.